One and the same sample provided the 12 T cell receptor beta chains below, sequenced in a study of cytomegalovirus exposure and HLA in healthy donors. Use of 60 Vbeta and 13 Jbeta primers characterized the PCR. Clones were read by immunoSEQ multiplex PCR, and TCRdb kept only the in-frame ones, dropping some. Of about 130,000 clones in the sample, more than 80% were seen once. The sample comprised PBMCs. Receptors were obtained from a woman between 40 and 55 years old in good health and CMV-seropositive.

This sequence joins TRBV7-6 and TRBJ2-3; 9 nucleotides line up with TRBD1. After removal of 2 bases from V and 3 bases from J, the junction contained 3 bases not matched to a gene. Germline-derived CDR1 and CDR2 are SGHVS and FNYEAQ. The length of the CDR3 is 15 residues. Here the CDR3 reads CASSLTGGSTDTQYF. The CDR3 coding sequence is TGTGCCAGCAGCTTAACAGGGGGCTCTACAGATACGCAGTATTTT.

This clone has just a few counts. The chain joins TRBV7-9 to TRBJ1-5; TRBD1 matches 10 bases. Germline V gives CDR1 SEHNR, CDR2 FQNEAQ (reference sequence). Losses at the gene ends were 5 bases for V and 4 bases for J; bases not matched to a gene: 11. The CDR3 consists of 17 residues. CDR3 amino acids: CASSGTGTGVGNQPQHF. The CDR3 bases are TGTGCCAGCAGCGGCACCGGGACAGGGGTTGGGAATCAGCCCCAGCATTTT.

This chain connects TRBV5-1 to TRBJ1-1, with a weak D call TRBD1 (5 bases). Deletions cut 8 bases from V and 1 base from J, with 12 bases between. Germline V gene lookup returns CDR1 SGHRS and CDR2 YFSETQ. The CDR3 sequence is 13 residues long. The CDR3 spells CASLGGENTEAFF. CDR3 nucleotides: TGCGCCAGTCTGGGAGGGGAGAACACTGAAGCTTTCTTT.

This rearrangement joins TRBV5-1 to TRBJ1-3, with D unresolved. Per the germline V gene, CDR1 is SGHRS and CDR2 is YFSETQ. The CDR3 consists of 15 residues. V shed 1 base and J shed 0 bases, with 8 bases lying between them. The CDR3 sequence is CASSLSGFSGNTIYF. CDR3 sequence (DNA): TGCGCCAGCAGCTTGTCAGGCTTCTCTGGAAACACCATATATTTT.

The rearrangement joins TRBV10-3 to TRBJ2-1; 8 bases align to TRBD1. The CDR3 loop spans 14 amino acids. Germline V CDR1 and CDR2: ENHRY, SYGVKD. V was pared by 10 bases and J by 8 bases, with 13 bases of the junction left unmatched. This chain's CDR3 is CASKASQGGDEQFF. DNA for the CDR3: TGTGCCAGCAAGGCCTCACAGGGGGGCGATGAGCAGTTCTTC.

The rearrangement links TRBV27 to TRBJ2-7, with D possibly being TRBD1 (6 bases). This CDR3 is 14 amino acids long. Per germline, CDR1 MNHEY and CDR2 SMNVEV (reference sequence). V was cut by 6 bases and J by 1 base, with 13 bases left in between. The CDR3 coding sequence is TGTGCCAGCAGCCTCACAGGGTGGTCCTACGAGCAGTACTTC. Its translation is CASSLTGWSYEQYF.

A few counts support this clone. The rearrangement joins TRBV13 to TRBJ2-1, with 9 bases fitting TRBD1. Germline assignment: CDR1 PRHDT and CDR2 FYEKMQ (reference sequence). The CDR3 runs to 16 residues. Trimming cost V 1 base and J 8 bases; bases outside gene matches: 9. CDR3 nucleotides: TGTGCCAGCAGCTTAGTTTGGGACAGGGCAATCTATGAGCAGTTCTTC. It translates to CASSLVWDRAIYEQFF.

The gene calls are TRBV6-5 and TRBJ1-5; the D gene is possibly TRBD1 (6 bases). Germline assignment: CDR1 MNHEY and CDR2 SVGAGI. The CDR3 runs to 15 residues. Trimming left V 4 bases short and J 0 bases short, with 10 bases between. CDR3 residues: CASSSDRFSNQPQHF. The CDR3, as DNA: TGTGCCAGCAGTTCAGACAGGTTTAGCAATCAGCCCCAGCATTTT.

This rearrangement joins TRBV29-1 to TRBJ1-2, with a tentative D call TRBD1 (6 bases). Trimming cost V 3 bases and J 2 bases, with 22 bases left between them. The CDR3 covers 17 residues. The V gene's germline CDR1 is SQVTM and CDR2 ANQGSEA. The CDR3 protein is CSVDSRFQGTGNYGYTF. The CDR3 nucleotides read TGCAGCGTTGATAGTCGTTTCCAGGGGACCGGGAACTATGGCTACACCTTC.

The chain couples TRBV10-3 to TRBJ1-2, with 12 bases fitting TRBD1. The germline V gene encodes CDR1 ENHRY and CDR2 SYGVKD. Trimming took 5 bases from V and 4 from J; bases not matched to a gene: 11. CDR3 length: 17 residues. The CDR3 DNA sequence: TGTGCCATCAGTACTTATACCGGGACAGGGGGCGGCTATGGCTACACCTTC. Translated: CAISTYTGTGGGYGYTF.

In regard to this clone: A read error may produce the germline difference seen at one junction end. This chain uses TRBV7-7 with TRBJ2-5; D tentatively fits TRBD1 or TRBD2 (5 bases each). CDR3 length: 15 amino acids. The germline V gene encodes CDR1 SSHAT and CDR2 FNYEAQ (reference sequence). The CDR3 here is CASSLGGTRGETQYF. In DNA form, the CDR3 reads TGTGCTAGCAGCTTAGGAGGCACAAGGGGAGAGACCCAGTACTTC.

The chain carries TRBV2 and TRBJ2-3, with 8 bases identical to TRBD1. V was clipped by 5 bases and J by 6 bases; unmatched bases: 7. The CDR3 has 14 residues. Germline V gene data show CDR1 as SNHLY and CDR2 as FYNNEI. CDR3 amino acids: CASSPDRAGDTQYF. DNA of the CDR3: TGTGCCAGCAGTCCGGACAGGGCCGGGGATACGCAGTATTTT.